Listed here are 7 T cell receptor beta chains from one sample, sequenced in a study of CD8+ T cells in alopecia areata. Extraction and reverse transcription of RNA yielded cDNA as the sequencing template. The table came from immunoSEQ multiplex PCR; TCRdb's copy has only in-frame clones and leaves some out. The sample shows tens of thousands of clones, about two thirds of them seen only once. Treatment: oral pan-JAK inhibitor, 5-10 mg twice daily. The sample consisted of CD8+ T cells sorted from blood, taken around week 44, from a patient treated with tofacitinib. These receptors all come from a human donor with alopecia areata.

This clone turned up a few times. This chain uses TRBV23-1 with TRBJ2-6, with 7 bases identical to TRBD1. TRBV23-1 is flagged as an ORF with uncertain function. There are 15 residues in the CDR3. J lost 0 bases, V lost 11 bases, and 7 bases had no gene match. CDR3 protein: CAPGTAYSGANVLTF. The CDR3 nucleotides are TGCGCCCCCGGGACAGCCTACTCTGGGGCCAACGTCCTGACTTTC.

The chain employs TRBV5-1 and TRBJ2-3, with a weak D call TRBD2 (6 bases). Germline-derived CDR1 and CDR2 are SGHRS and YFSETQ. The ends were cut back, 4 bases at V and 6 bases at J, with 9 bases in the middle. This CDR3 is built from 12 residues. The CDR3 sequence: CASSTGDDTQYF. CDR3 nucleotides: TGCGCCAGCAGCACGGGGGACGATACGCAGTATTTT.

Only one count was recorded for this clone. The chain links TRBV29-1 to TRBJ1-4; D remains ambiguous. With 6 bases removed from V and 6 bases from J, the gap between germline ends came to 11 bases. This CDR3 comprises 12 residues. Germline assignment: CDR1 SQVTM and CDR2 ANQGSEA. The CDR3 nucleotides are TGCAGCGTAGCTGACGGGGATGAAAAACTGTTTTTT. Translation: CSVADGDEKLFF.

V and J are TRBV13 and TRBJ2-7, with D possibly being TRBD2 (5 bases). Trimming stripped 5 bases from V and 1 base from J, with 15 bases between. CDR1 is PRHDT and CDR2 is FYEKMQ in the germline V gene (reference sequence). The CDR3 covers 15 residues. CDR3 amino acids: CASSTTPRDSYEQYF. The CDR3 DNA sequence: TGTGCCAGCAGCACAACCCCGAGGGATTCCTACGAGCAGTACTTC. Filled out from reference TRBV13 and TRBJ2-7, the complete variable domain reads AAGVIQSPRHLIKEKRETATLKCYPIPRHDTVYWYQQGPGQDPQFLISFYEKMQSDKGSIPDRFSAQQFSDYHSELNMSSLELGDSALYFCASSTTPRDSYEQYFGPGTRLTVT.

The chain has TRBV10-2 and TRBJ2-7, with D possibly matching TRBD1 (5 bases). CDR3 size: 14 residues. CDR1 and CDR2 (germline): WSHSY, SAAADI. V lost 2 bases to trimming and J lost 3 bases, with 11 bases between them. CDR3 bases: TGCGCCAGCAGTGAGGCAGGGAATAGCTACGAGCAGTACTTC. This encodes CASSEAGNSYEQYF.

This clone was observed a few times. A far larger clone is just one base off, so this is likely a read error. The same CDR3 also results from other DNA sequences found in this sample. The chain has TRBV5-1 and TRBJ2-1; perhaps TRBD1 as D (6 bases). Germline V gene sequence: CDR1 SGHRS, CDR2 YFSETQ. The CDR3 consists of 16 residues. V gave up 3 bases and J gave up 7 bases, with 20 bases separating them. CDR3 bases: TGCGCCAGCAGCTCGTCCGGGACACGCTTAGGGAATGAGCAGTTCTTC. Residues: CASSSSGTRLGNEQFF.

This chain links TRBV30 with TRBJ2-7; D may match TRBD1 or TRBD2 (5 bases each). The germline CDR1 and CDR2 sequences are GTSNPN and SVGIG (reference sequence). V lost 5 bases, J lost 2 bases, and 19 bases lay in between. The CDR3 is made up of 15 amino acids. For the CDR3, the DNA is TGTGCCTGGGGAACCGGGGCAGGAAACCCCTACGAGCAGTACTTC. It encodes CAWGTGAGNPYEQYF.